A selection of T cell receptor beta chains follows, all from one sample in a study of patients and donors after allogeneic stem cell transplantation. TCRdb reanalysed the RT-PCR reads using MiXCR and keeps one entry per CDR3 protein. The table has about 960,000 distinct CDR3 sequences, 18% seen once. Specimen: blood, either unsorted or a sorted T cell fraction (not recorded which). The origin of the receptors is a human donor who was either an allogeneic HSCT recipient or a stem cell or donor lymphocyte infusion donor (not recorded which). It is not recorded whose cells these are; they may come from a transplant donor. CDR3s include the opening cysteine and the closing phenylalanine or tryptophan. The D gene is left open where the match is weak. Clone size appears in some rows only: once, few, many, or a class for an expanded clone.

DNA,CDR3,D,J,V,size
TGCGCCAGCAGTCAGTCGGCGGGTTCCTACGAGCAGTACTTC,CASSQSAGSYEQYF,-,TRBJ2-7,TRBV5-1,few
TGTGCCAGCACGTCAAGAGATACGCAGTATTTT,CASTSRDTQYF,-,TRBJ2-3,TRBV6-6,many
TGTGCCAGCAGTTTCCCTGGACAGGGCGAAGCTTTCTTT,CASSFPGQGEAFF,TRBD1,TRBJ1-1,TRBV12-3/TRBV12-4,few
TGCAGCACCCGGGACACAGGTTACACTGAAGCTTTCTTT,CSTRDTGYTEAFF,-,TRBJ1-1,TRBV29-1,many
TGCAGCGTTCGGACAGGGAACACCTACGAGCAGTACTTC,CSVRTGNTYEQYF,TRBD1,TRBJ2-7,TRBV29-1,-
TGTGCCAGCAGCAGTGACCAAAGATTCTTCTATGGCTACACCTTC,CASSSDQRFFYGYTF,-,TRBJ1-2,TRBV7-8,once
TGTGCCAGCAGCTACTTTGGGAGCACAGATACGCAGTATTTT,CASSYFGSTDTQYF,-,TRBJ2-3,TRBV3-1,few
TGTGCCAGCAGCTTAGGAGGGGTAAGCCACGAGCAGTACTTC,CASSLGGVSHEQYF,-,TRBJ2-7,TRBV7-6,-
TGCGCCAGCAGCCACCAACTAGCGGGGGGCACCGGGGAGCTGTTTTTT,CASSHQLAGGTGELFF,TRBD2,TRBJ2-2,TRBV4-3,-
TGCAGTGCTAGAATTACGGGCGGGCGGGTGTACGAGCAGTACTTC,CSARITGGRVYEQYF,-,TRBJ2-7,TRBV20-1,-
TGTGCCAGCAGCTTGGGTCCAGGGGGGATCGATGGCTACACCTTC,CASSLGPGGIDGYTF,TRBD1,TRBJ1-2,TRBV5-6,few
TGCGCCAGCAGCCAAGAAGAGGACATTGGCTACACCTTC,CASSQEEDIGYTF,-,TRBJ1-2,TRBV4-1,-
TGTGCCAGCAGTCTCGGCCACCCGGGGGAGCAGTACTTC,CASSLGHPGEQYF,-,TRBJ2-7,TRBV7-3,-
TGTGCCAGCAGCCAACCATCCGGGACAAGGCTAGCGGAGCTCACCGGGGAGCTGTTTTTT,CASSQPSGTRLAELTGELFF,-,TRBJ2-2,TRBV4-2,few
TGTGCCAGTAGTTGGACAGGCGGGTTGGACGAGCAGTACTTC,CASSWTGGLDEQYF,TRBD1,TRBJ2-7,TRBV19,-
TGCGCCAGCAGCCCGGGGATGGACGGGTACGAGCAGTACTTC,CASSPGMDGYEQYF,-,TRBJ2-7,TRBV5-1,-
TGTGCCAGCAGCTTAGCCGGGACAGCCTACGAGCAGTACTTC,CASSLAGTAYEQYF,TRBD1,TRBJ2-7,TRBV13,many
TGTGCCAGCAGCCGGACTAGCGGGGGCTCCGATGAGCAGTTCTTC,CASSRTSGGSDEQFF,TRBD2,TRBJ2-1,TRBV13,-